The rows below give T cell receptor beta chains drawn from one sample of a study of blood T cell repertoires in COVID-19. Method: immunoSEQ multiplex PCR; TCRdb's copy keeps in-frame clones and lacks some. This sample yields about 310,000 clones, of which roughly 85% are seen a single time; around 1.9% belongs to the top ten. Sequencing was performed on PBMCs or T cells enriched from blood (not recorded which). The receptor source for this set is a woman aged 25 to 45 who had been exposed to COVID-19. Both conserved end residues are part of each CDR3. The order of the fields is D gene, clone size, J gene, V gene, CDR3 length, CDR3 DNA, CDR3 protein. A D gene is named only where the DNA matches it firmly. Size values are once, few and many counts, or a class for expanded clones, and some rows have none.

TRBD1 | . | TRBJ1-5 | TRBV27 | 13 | TGTGCCAGAGACAGGGGAAACAATCAGCCCCAGCATTTT | CARDRGNNQPQHF
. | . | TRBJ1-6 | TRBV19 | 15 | TGTGCCAGTAGCCTCCAAACAGGGTTGAATTCACCCCTCCACTTT | CASSLQTGLNSPLHF
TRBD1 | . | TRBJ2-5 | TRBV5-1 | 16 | TGCGCCAGCAGCTTGTACGGGACAGAGAAGCAAGAGACCCAGTACTTC | CASSLYGTEKQETQYF
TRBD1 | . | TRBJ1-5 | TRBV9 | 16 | TGTGCCAGCAGCGTACGGGACAGGGGAAAAGATCAGCCCCAGCATTTT | CASSVRDRGKDQPQHF
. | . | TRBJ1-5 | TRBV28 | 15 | TGTGCCAGCAGTTTTCAGGGGACGGGCAATCAGCCCCAGCATTTT | CASSFQGTGNQPQHF
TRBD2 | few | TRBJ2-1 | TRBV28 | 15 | TGTGCCAGCAGGCGGACTAGGGCCCCCTACAATGAGCAGTTCTTC | CASRRTRAPYNEQFF
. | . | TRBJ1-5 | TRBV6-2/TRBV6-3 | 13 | TGTGCCAGCAGTTACATGCTAAATCAGCCCCAGCATTTT | CASSYMLNQPQHF
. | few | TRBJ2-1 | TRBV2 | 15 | TGTGCCAGCAGCCGAATAGCAGCCGCCGGGGATGAGCAGTTCTTC | CASSRIAAAGDEQFF
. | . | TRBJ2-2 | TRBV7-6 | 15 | TGTGCCAGCAGCCCAGGGGGGACGAACGTCGGGGAGCTGTTTTTT | CASSPGGTNVGELFF
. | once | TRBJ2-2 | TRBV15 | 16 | TGTGCCACCAGCAGAGAAAAGGACATGAACACCGGGGAGCTGTTTTTT | CATSREKDMNTGELFF
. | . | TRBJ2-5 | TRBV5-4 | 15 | TGTGCCAGCAGACATCAACGGGTGTCCCAAGAGACCCAGTACTTC | CASRHQRVSQETQYF
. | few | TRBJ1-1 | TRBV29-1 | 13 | TGCAGCGTTGAATTTCAGGGGCGATATGAAGCTTTCTTT | CSVEFQGRYEAFF
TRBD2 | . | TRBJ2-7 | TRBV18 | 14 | TGTGCCAGCTCACCGGGACTAGCGAATGGCGAGCAGTACTTC | CASSPGLANGEQYF
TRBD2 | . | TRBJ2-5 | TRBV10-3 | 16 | TGTGCCATCAGTGAGGGGACTAGCGGGAGCCAAGAGACCCAGTACTTC | CAISEGTSGSQETQYF
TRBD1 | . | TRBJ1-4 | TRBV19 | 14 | TGTGCCAGTAGTATCCAGGGGGCTACAGAAAAACTGTTTTTT | CASSIQGATEKLFF
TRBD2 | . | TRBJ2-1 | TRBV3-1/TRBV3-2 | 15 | TGTGCCAGCAGCCGCGGACTAGCGGCTAACAATGAGCAGTTCTTC | CASSRGLAANNEQFF